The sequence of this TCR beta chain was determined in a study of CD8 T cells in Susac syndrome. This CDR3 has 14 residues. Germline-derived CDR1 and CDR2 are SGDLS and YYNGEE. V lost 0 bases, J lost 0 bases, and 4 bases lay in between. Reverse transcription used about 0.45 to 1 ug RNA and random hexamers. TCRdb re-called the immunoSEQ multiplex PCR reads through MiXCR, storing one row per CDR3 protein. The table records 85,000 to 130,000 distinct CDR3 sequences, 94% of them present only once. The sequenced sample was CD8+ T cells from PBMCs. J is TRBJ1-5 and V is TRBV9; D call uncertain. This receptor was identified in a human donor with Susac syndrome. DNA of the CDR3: TGTGCCAGCAGCGTAGCCGTTAGCAATCAGCCCCAGCATTTT. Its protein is CASSVAVSNQPQHF.